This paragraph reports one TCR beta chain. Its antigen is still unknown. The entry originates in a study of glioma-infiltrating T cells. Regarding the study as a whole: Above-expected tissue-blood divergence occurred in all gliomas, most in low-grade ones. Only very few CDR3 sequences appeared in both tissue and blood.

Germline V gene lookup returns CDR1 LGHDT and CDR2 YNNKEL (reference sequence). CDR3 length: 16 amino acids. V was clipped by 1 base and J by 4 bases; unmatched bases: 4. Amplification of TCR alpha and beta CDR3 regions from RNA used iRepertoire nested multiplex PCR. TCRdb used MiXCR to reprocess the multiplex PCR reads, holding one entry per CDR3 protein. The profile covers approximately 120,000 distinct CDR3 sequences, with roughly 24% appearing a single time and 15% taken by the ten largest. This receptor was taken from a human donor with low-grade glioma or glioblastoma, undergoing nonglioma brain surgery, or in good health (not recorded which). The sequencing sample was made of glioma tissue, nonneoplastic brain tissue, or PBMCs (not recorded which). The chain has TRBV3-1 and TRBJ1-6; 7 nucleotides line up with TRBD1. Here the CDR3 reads CASSQVDRVYNSPLHF. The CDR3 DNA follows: TGTGCCAGCAGCCAAGTAGACAGGGTATATAATTCACCCCTCCACTTT. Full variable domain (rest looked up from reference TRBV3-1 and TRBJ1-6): DTAVSQTPKYLVTQMGNDKSIKCEQNLGHDTMYWYKQDSKKFLKIMFSYNNKELIINETVPNRFSPKSPDKAHLNLHINSLELGDSAVYFCASSQVDRVYNSPLHFGNGTRLTVT.